The clone carrying this T cell receptor beta chain has a handful of counts. Its target is not known. Library preparation for TCR beta used quantitative 5'-RACE with molecular barcodes. Each CDR3 protein gets one entry after TCRdb re-called the 5' RACE reads with MiXCR. The repertoire holds about 540,000 distinct CDR3 sequences, 12% seen once, with under 7.5% in the top ten. These data belong to a study of CD8 T cells in ankylosing spondylitis. Study-level findings and limits: Relatively rare in peripheral blood, disease-linked clones were also CD8+. Reports say disease-linked clones showed up significantly more in matched ankylosing spondylitis synovial fluid. Characteristic, it appeared, of ankylosing spondylitis blood was a TCR beta motif of about eight highly homologous variants.

This CDR3 is 16 amino acids long. The V segment lost 4 bases and the J segment 5 bases; nucleotides outside the gene matches: 11. Germline V gene lookup returns CDR1 SGHRS and CDR2 YFSETQ. The sequence derives from a male donor with ankylosing spondylitis. Sequencing was done on a sample of blood, either unsorted or a sorted T cell fraction (not recorded which). This chain connects TRBV5-1 to TRBJ2-3; 9 bases are shared with TRBD2. The CDR3 protein is CASSLETSGDGDTQYF. CDR3 DNA sequence: TGCGCCAGCAGCCTGGAGACTAGCGGAGATGGAGATACGCAGTATTTT.